This T cell receptor beta chain was profiled in a study of blood T cells in healthy people across ages. General study points: TCR beta diversity per million T cells fell roughly linearly with age.

V dropped 3 bases and J dropped 3 bases, with 3 bases sitting between them. This CDR3 spans 12 amino acids. Germline CDR1 is WSHSY and CDR2 is SAAADI. Donors were healthy Caucasian individuals from Russia aged about 6 to 95. In regard to this clonotype: What it recognizes is unknown.

The use of a sample-barcoded 5' primer and a J-beta primer mix characterized a second PCR of roughly 7 to 12 cycles. TCRdb redid the calling of the 5' RACE reads with MiXCR, one entry per CDR3 protein. The table records 760,000 or so distinct CDR3 sequences, 20% to 25% of them present only once. These data also featured in a second study, about T cells of mothers and their children. That investigation notes: A few healthy Caucasian mothers, along with their six children, were the donors. From each mother came over 8.5 million TCR beta CDR3 reads, and from each child came 2.5 million to 3.5 million.

Sequencing was done on a sample of blood. The chain is built from TRBV10-2 and TRBJ2-1; D uncertain. The receptor comes from a boy aged 10-17 years in good health. As DNA, the CDR3 is TGCGCCAGCAGTGACGACTACAATGAGCAGTTCTTC. Encoded protein: CASSDDYNEQFF.